The sequence of this TCR beta chain was determined in a study of cytomegalovirus exposure and HLA in healthy donors. Study-wide points: According to an earlier analysis, most TCR beta V segments yielded productive rearrangements about 90% or about 30% of the time. An Asian-associated ancestry cluster reportedly showed fewer N-insertions than the approximately 600-donor mean in a later analysis.

In the PCR, 60 Vbeta and 13 Jbeta primers were used. Produced via immunoSEQ multiplex PCR; TCRdb's table is partial and in-frame only. This table lists approximately 140,000 clones. Note on this clone: Its antigen remains unidentified.

Those who donated were healthy bone marrow donors. The CDR3 runs 15 residues. Germline CDR1 and CDR2: SNHLY and FYNNEI. V gave up 2 bases and J gave up 3 bases, with 8 bases separating them. This clonotype was sampled from a woman aged 45-65 years in good health and CMV-seronegative. V and J are TRBV2 and TRBJ1-6, with unresolved D. Sequencing input: PBMCs. CDR3 sequence (DNA): TGTGCCAGCAGTGAATTGGGCAGCTATAATTCACCCCTCCACTTT. Protein product: CASSELGSYNSPLHF.